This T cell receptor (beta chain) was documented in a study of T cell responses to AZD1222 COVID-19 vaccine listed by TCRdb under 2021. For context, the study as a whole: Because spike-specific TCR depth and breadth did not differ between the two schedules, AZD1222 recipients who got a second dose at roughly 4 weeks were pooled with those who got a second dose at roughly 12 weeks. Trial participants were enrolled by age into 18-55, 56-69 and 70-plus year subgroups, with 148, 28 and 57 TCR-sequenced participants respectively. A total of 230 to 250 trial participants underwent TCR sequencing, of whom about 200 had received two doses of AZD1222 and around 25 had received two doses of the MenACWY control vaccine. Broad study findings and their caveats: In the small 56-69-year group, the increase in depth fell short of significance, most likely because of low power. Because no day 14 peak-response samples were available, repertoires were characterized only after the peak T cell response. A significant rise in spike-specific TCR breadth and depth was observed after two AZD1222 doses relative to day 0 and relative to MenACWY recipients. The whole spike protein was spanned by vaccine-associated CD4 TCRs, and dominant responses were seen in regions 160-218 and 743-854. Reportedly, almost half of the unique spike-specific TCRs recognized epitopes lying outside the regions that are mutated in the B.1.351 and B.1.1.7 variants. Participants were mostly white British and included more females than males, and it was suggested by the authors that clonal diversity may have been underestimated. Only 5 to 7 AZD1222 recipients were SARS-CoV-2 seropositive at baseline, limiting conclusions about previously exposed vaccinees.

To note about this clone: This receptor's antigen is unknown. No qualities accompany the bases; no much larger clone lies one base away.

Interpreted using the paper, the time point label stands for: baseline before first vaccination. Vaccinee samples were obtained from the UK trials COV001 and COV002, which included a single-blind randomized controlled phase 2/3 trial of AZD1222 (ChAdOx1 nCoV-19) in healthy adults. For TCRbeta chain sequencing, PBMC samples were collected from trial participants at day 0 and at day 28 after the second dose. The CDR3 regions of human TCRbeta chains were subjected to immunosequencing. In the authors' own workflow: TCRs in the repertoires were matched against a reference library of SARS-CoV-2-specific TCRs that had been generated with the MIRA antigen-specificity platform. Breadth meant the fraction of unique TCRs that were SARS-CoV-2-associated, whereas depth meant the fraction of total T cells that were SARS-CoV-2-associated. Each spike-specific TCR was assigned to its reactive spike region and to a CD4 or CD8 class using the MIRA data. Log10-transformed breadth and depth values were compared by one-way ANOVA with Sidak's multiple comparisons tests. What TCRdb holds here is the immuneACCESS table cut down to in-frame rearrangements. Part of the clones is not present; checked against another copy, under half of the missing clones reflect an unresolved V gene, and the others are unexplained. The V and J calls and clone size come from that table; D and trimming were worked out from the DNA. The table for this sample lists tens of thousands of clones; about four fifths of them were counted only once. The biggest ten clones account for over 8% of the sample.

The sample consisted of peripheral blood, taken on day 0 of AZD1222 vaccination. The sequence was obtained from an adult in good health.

The nucleotides are TGTGCCAGTAGTATCGGGACCCAGGCCTATGGCTACACCTTC. This is translated as CASSIGTQAYGYTF. The rearrangement joined TRBV19 to TRBJ1-2, with TRBD1 perhaps the D gene, on 5 matching bases. Measured from the cysteine to the phenylalanine, the CDR3 is 14 residues long. Just CDR3 DNA is preserved here, 42 bases in frame from base 1. CDR1 and CDR2 are read off the germline V gene (reference sequence) as LNHDA and SQIVND. V loses 3 bases, J loses 4 bases, and the germline ends lie 12 bases apart.